This T cell receptor (beta chain) was profiled in a study of T cells in Graves' hyperthyroidism and ophthalmopathy. This CDR3 is 14 amino acids long. The junction had 8 bases not matched to a gene; V was cut back by 7 bases and J by 2 bases. Germline assignment: CDR1 MDHEN and CDR2 SYDVKM. Turning to this clonotype: Its antigen is not identified.

General study findings and limits: Model-based prediction identified ophthalmopathy a median about 6.8 months prior to its onset.

TCR beta CDR3 sequences were amplified from RNA transcripts. The TCR CDR3 was amplified in a first-round RT-PCR using the HTBI primer set. Using its own MiXCR run on the multiplex PCR reads, TCRdb lists one record per CDR3 protein. This sample has about 290,000 distinct CDR3 sequences, with 10% to 15% found just once. Newly diagnosed hyperthyroidism, duration under 2 months, in patients aged 18 to 65. The rearrangement links TRBV28 to TRBJ2-7, with 7 bases matching TRBD1. The TCR comes from a woman in her 30s with Graves' hyperthyroidism that later progressed to Graves' ophthalmopathy. Input material: blood. CDR3 in amino acids: CASTPTGLTYEQYF. CDR3 nucleotide sequence: TGTGCCAGCACTCCGACAGGGCTAACCTACGAGCAGTACTTC. The whole variable domain, filled in from reference TRBV28 and TRBJ2-7, reads DVKVTQSSRYLVKRTGEKVFLECVQDMDHENMFWYRQDPGLGLRLIYFSYDVKMKEKGDIPEGYSVSREKKERFSLILESASTNQTSMYLCASTPTGLTYEQYFGPGTRLTVT.